These 10 T cell receptor beta chains share one sample of origin, sequenced in a study of blood T cell repertoires in COVID-19. Clones were sequenced by immunoSEQ multiplex PCR, and TCRdb holds only the in-frame ones, with some missing. The sample has some 280,000 clones, about nine tenths seen once. The sample consisted of peripheral blood. These TCRs come from a woman in her forties who had recovered from COVID-19.

V usage is TRBV27 and J usage is TRBJ2-7; 7 bases align to TRBD2. The CDR3 length is 15 residues. Looked up from germline, CDR1 is MNHEY and CDR2 is SMNVEV (reference sequence). J lost 0 bases, V lost 5 bases, and 7 bases had no gene match. The CDR3: CASSGGLGISYEQYF. For the CDR3, the DNA is TGTGCCAGCAGTGGCGGACTAGGGATCTCCTACGAGCAGTACTTC.

The V and J genes are TRBV7-8 and TRBJ1-2; the D gene is possibly TRBD1 (6 bases). Between the trimmed V and J ends, which lost 3 bases and 0 bases, there was a span of 11 bases. From germline, CDR1 is SGHVS and CDR2 FQNEAQ. The CDR3 length is 15 residues. CDR3 protein: CASSLRTETNYGYTF. CDR3 DNA sequence: TGTGCCAGCAGCTTGAGGACAGAAACTAACTATGGCTACACCTTC.

J is TRBJ2-5 and V is TRBV6-5; no firm D call. CDR3 size: 12 residues. CDR1 MNHEY and CDR2 SVGAGI come from the germline V gene. Trimming removed 6 bases from V and 1 base from J, with 6 bases in between. DNA of the CDR3: TGTGCCAGCAGGGGCCCCCAAGAGACCCAGTACTTC. Translation: CASRGPQETQYF.

The chain links TRBV28 to TRBJ2-2; D possibly corresponds to TRBD2 (6 bases). V gave up 10 bases and J gave up 6 bases, with 18 bases separating them. Germline CDR1 is MDHEN and CDR2 is SYDVKM. The CDR3 is 14 residues long. The CDR3 DNA sequence: TGTGCCACCTCTCCGGGAGTGGGCGCCGGGGAGCTGTTTTTT. It encodes CATSPGVGAGELFF.

This clone was counted once. The V call is TRBV19, the J call TRBJ1-2; 8 bases agree with TRBD1. CDR3 length: 14 residues. Per germline, CDR1 LNHDA and CDR2 SQIVND (reference sequence). With V trimmed by 5 bases and J by 5 bases, 7 bases remained unmatched. The CDR3 spells CASSVDRVRYGYTF. CDR3 DNA: TGTGCCAGTAGTGTGGACAGGGTGAGGTATGGCTACACCTTC.

The chain carries TRBV3-1 (or the pseudogene TRBV3-2) and TRBJ2-1; D gene uncertain. There are 16 residues in the CDR3. The V and J ends lost 2 bases and 0 bases respectively, with 11 bases between them. Germline values: CDR1 LGHDT, CDR2 YNNKEL (reference sequence). The CDR3: CASSQRLSSSYNEQFF. DNA for the CDR3: TGTGCCAGCAGCCAACGGTTATCAAGCTCCTACAATGAGCAGTTCTTC.

This clone appeared a single time. The chain has TRBV7-6 and TRBJ2-7, with 9 bases that match TRBD1. The CDR3 has 19 amino acids. V gave up 2 bases and J gave up 4 bases; unmatched junction bases: 18. The germline V gene has CDR1 SGHVS and CDR2 FNYEAQ. This CDR3 reads CASSLRPRTDGTGQYEQYF. CDR3 coding DNA: TGTGCCAGCAGCTTAAGGCCCAGGACCGACGGGACAGGGCAATACGAGCAGTACTTC.

The genes are TRBV25-1 and TRBJ2-2; the match to TRBD1 covers 8 bases. CDR3 size: 14 residues. Germline V gene lookup returns CDR1 MGHDK and CDR2 SYGVNS. Trimming removed 4 bases from V and 5 bases from J; junction bases left unmatched: 3. The CDR3: CASSARTGTGELFF. CDR3 nucleotides: TGTGCCAGCAGTGCAAGGACAGGGACCGGGGAGCTGTTTTTT. The whole variable domain, filled in from reference TRBV25-1 and TRBJ2-2, reads EADIYQTPRYLVIGTGKKITLECSQTMGHDKMYWYQQDPGMELHLIHYSYGVNSTEKGDLSSESTVSRIRTEHFPLTLESARPSHTSQYLCASSARTGTGELFFGEGSRLTVL.

The V call is TRBV9, the J call TRBJ2-2; 9 bases fit TRBD2. Germline V gene data show CDR1 as SGDLS and CDR2 as YYNGEE. The CDR3 has 15 amino acids. J was trimmed by 3 bases and V by 4 bases; bases with no gene match: 4. The CDR3, as DNA: TGTGCCAGCAGCCGGACTAGCGCAGACACCGGGGAGCTGTTTTTT. Translation: CASSRTSADTGELFF.

This clone was recorded only once. The V and J genes are TRBV4-2 and TRBJ2-3; 11 positions match TRBD2. The germline gives CDR1 LGHNA, CDR2 YNFKEQ. V lost 0 bases, J lost 4 bases, and 9 bases stayed unmatched. CDR3 length: 18 amino acids. The CDR3 is CASSQESLAGGEADTQYF. The CDR3 DNA follows: TGTGCCAGCAGCCAAGAATCGCTAGCGGGAGGTGAAGCAGATACGCAGTATTTT.